This T cell receptor beta chain was sequenced during a study of technical replicates of blood from a handful of donors. The CDR3 is made up of 14 amino acids. Trimming took 0 bases from V and 4 from J, leaving 8 bases between them. From germline, CDR1 is LNHNV and CDR2 YYDKDF (reference sequence). Measured with immunoSEQ multiplex PCR; TCRdb has only the in-frame clones, and not every one. The sample consists of roughly 97,000 clones, 90% to 97% of them appearing once. The chain couples TRBV15 to TRBJ2-3; unclear D gene. The sequencing sample was made of T cells isolated from PBMCs. The sequence came from a human donor in good health. As DNA, the CDR3 is TGTGCCACCAGCAGAGATCTTTTCGCAGATACGCAGTATTTT. This sequence encodes CATSRDLFADTQYF.